This is a list of T cell receptor beta chains from one sample in a study of blood T cells in healthy people across ages. TCRdb re-analysed the 5' RACE reads in MiXCR, keeping a single row per CDR3 protein. The repertoire holds 1.5 million to 2 million distinct CDR3 sequences, with 49% as singletons. The sequenced material came from blood. These receptors were collected from a woman in her thirties or forties in good health. Both conserved end residues are part of each CDR3. The order of the fields is V gene, J gene, CDR3 protein.

TRBV3-1,TRBJ2-1,CASSRLAGGPWETQFF
TRBV10-3,TRBJ2-7,CAISGGTGASYEQYF
TRBV5-1,TRBJ2-1,CASSPDVDEQFF
TRBV28,TRBJ1-4,CASSPGQGWEKLFF
TRBV24-1,TRBJ1-5,CATSDSQGMTNQPQHF
TRBV6-5,TRBJ2-5,CASSYRLSGVHQETQYF
TRBV29-1,TRBJ2-7,CSVLSGTGSTYEQYF
TRBV5-5,TRBJ2-1,CASSLAGQLGYNEQFF
TRBV7-9,TRBJ2-1,CASSKERGPLFNEQFF
TRBV21-1,TRBJ2-5,CASSKVFPGPNTGTQYF
TRBV4-3,TRBJ1-1,CASSQDRVMNTEAFF
TRBV6-2/TRBV6-3,TRBJ1-5,CASSPLTGRGQPQHF
TRBV20-1,TRBJ2-1,CSASTGHLVQSEQFF
TRBV18,TRBJ2-7,CASSPRDRNSYEQYF
TRBV4-2,TRBJ1-6,CASSQGDGNSPLHF
TRBV28,TRBJ1-4,CASRPGGTTNEKLFF
TRBV4-3,TRBJ2-4,CASSPRTSGGSQYF
TRBV7-2,TRBJ2-1,CASSLGGSNSNEQFF
TRBV11-2,TRBJ2-1,CASSSQHNEQFF
TRBV7-2,TRBJ2-5,CASSSGTTEGETQYF
TRBV7-9,TRBJ2-5,CASSHGSGTSGTQYF
TRBV20-1,TRBJ2-3,CSAIRSSGTDTQYF
TRBV20-1,TRBJ1-5,CSASLRDTEEPQHF
TRBV7-9,TRBJ2-1,CASSYGADEQFF
TRBV11-2,TRBJ1-5,CASSRTGEDNQPQHF
TRBV9,TRBJ2-6,CASSVMGAGANVLTF
TRBV20-1,TRBJ2-5,CSARDRQAGKETQYF
TRBV15,TRBJ1-5,CATSSAGIGGAQHF
TRBV20-1,TRBJ2-1,CSARDNLHVGEQFF
TRBV7-2,TRBJ2-4,CASSPRGLGDIQYF
TRBV6-5,TRBJ2-4,CASSYPGGDQYF
TRBV25-1,TRBJ1-1,CASSVAGFTEAFF
TRBV7-2,TRBJ2-3,CASSLPPPRADTQYF
TRBV20-1,TRBJ2-1,CSARAGTSGCNEQFF
TRBV20-1,TRBJ2-5,CSAIAGWEGLEETQYF
TRBV18,TRBJ2-5,CASSPQDLGQETQYF
TRBV29-1,TRBJ2-5,CSADSGIETQYF
TRBV20-1,TRBJ2-5,CSAPLRGDEQYF
TRBV4-3,TRBJ2-3,CASSQVGEGPYTDTQYF
TRBV7-2,TRBJ2-1,CASSTPDSFNEQFF
TRBV7-9,TRBJ2-5,CASSPTGTSGKETQYF